Listed below are T cell receptor beta chains from one sample, sequenced in a study of response to subunit inactivated influenza vaccine. TCRdb reprocessed the RT-PCR reads via MiXCR and lists one record per CDR3 protein. The repertoire holds under 950,000 distinct CDR3 sequences, 21% seen once, with about a tenth in the top ten. The sequences come from PBMCs from blood, collected more than 4 days after vaccination. The receptors originated from a man in his forties or fifties who received an inactivated influenza vaccine. Each CDR3 is given with its conserved first and last residue. Each record gives: clone size, J gene, V gene, D gene, CDR3 protein, CDR3 DNA. The D gene is left open where the match is weak. Clone size, where shown, is once, few, many, or a class for clones that have expanded.

clone size: .
J gene: TRBJ2-5
V gene: TRBV5-4
D gene: .
CDR3 protein: CASSTVQEYQETQYF
CDR3 DNA: TGTGCCAGCAGCACGGTACAGGAGTACCAAGAGACCCAGTACTTC

clone size: few
J gene: TRBJ2-3
V gene: TRBV11-2
D gene: .
CDR3 protein: CASSKSGYTQYF
CDR3 DNA: TGTGCCAGCAGCAAAAGCGGGTATACGCAGTATTTT

clone size: .
J gene: TRBJ1-2
V gene: TRBV5-1
D gene: .
CDR3 protein: CASSLGQGKTYTF
CDR3 DNA: TGCGCCAGCAGCTTGGGCCAGGGTAAAACCTACACCTTC

clone size: .
J gene: TRBJ1-5
V gene: TRBV20-1
D gene: .
CDR3 protein: CSARVRDRRLGGSNQPQHF
CDR3 DNA: TGCAGTGCTAGAGTCCGGGACCGCAGGCTAGGCGGAAGCAATCAGCCCCAGCATTTT

clone size: few
J gene: TRBJ2-5
V gene: TRBV28
D gene: TRBD2
CDR3 protein: CASALSGGLETQYF
CDR3 DNA: TGTGCCAGTGCCCTTAGCGGGGGGTTAGAGACCCAGTACTTC

clone size: few
J gene: TRBJ1-2
V gene: TRBV6-1
D gene: TRBD1
CDR3 protein: CASRTGTGRIYGYTF
CDR3 DNA: TGTGCCAGCAGGACCGGGACAGGGCGGATCTATGGCTACACCTTC

clone size: many
J gene: TRBJ2-1
V gene: TRBV29-1
D gene: TRBD1
CDR3 protein: CSVDAGTGPYNEQFF
CDR3 DNA: TGCAGCGTTGACGCCGGGACAGGTCCCTACAATGAGCAGTTCTTC

clone size: .
J gene: TRBJ2-5
V gene: TRBV7-2
D gene: TRBD1
CDR3 protein: CASSFQTGSRETQYF
CDR3 DNA: TGTGCCAGCAGCTTTCAGACAGGGTCGAGGGAGACCCAGTACTTC

clone size: few
J gene: TRBJ2-5
V gene: TRBV12-3/TRBV12-4
D gene: .
CDR3 protein: CASSSTGTVGETQYF
CDR3 DNA: TGTGCCAGCAGTTCGACCGGGACGGTGGGAGAGACCCAGTACTTC

clone size: .
J gene: TRBJ2-1
V gene: TRBV20-1
D gene: TRBD1
CDR3 protein: CSAGFPGQISYNEQFF
CDR3 DNA: TGCAGTGCTGGGTTTCCGGGACAGATCTCCTACAATGAGCAGTTCTTC

clone size: .
J gene: TRBJ2-6
V gene: TRBV18
D gene: .
CDR3 protein: CASSQSQVAGANVLTF
CDR3 DNA: TGTGCCAGCTCACAATCACAGGTCGCTGGGGCCAACGTCCTGACTTTC

clone size: many
J gene: TRBJ1-6
V gene: TRBV20-1
D gene: TRBD1
CDR3 protein: CSATGTGSYNSPLHF
CDR3 DNA: TGCAGTGCAACCGGGACAGGGTCCTATAATTCACCCCTCCACTTT

clone size: few
J gene: TRBJ2-3
V gene: TRBV24-1
D gene: TRBD1
CDR3 protein: CATSAGTEATGQYF
CDR3 DNA: TGTGCCACCAGTGCCGGGACAGAGGCGACGGGGCAGTATTTT